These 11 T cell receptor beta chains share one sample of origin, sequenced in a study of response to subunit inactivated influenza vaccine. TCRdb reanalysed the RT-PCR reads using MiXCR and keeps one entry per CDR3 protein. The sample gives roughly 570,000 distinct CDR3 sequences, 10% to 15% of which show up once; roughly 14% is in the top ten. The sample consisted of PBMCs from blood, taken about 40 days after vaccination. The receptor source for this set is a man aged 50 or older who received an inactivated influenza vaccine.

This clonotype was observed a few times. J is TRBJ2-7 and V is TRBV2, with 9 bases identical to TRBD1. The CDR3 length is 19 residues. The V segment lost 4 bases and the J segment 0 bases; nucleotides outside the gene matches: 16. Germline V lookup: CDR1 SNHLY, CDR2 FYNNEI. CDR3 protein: CASSVDGTGPSGDSYEQYF. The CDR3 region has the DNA TGTGCCAGCAGTGTAGATGGGACAGGGCCCAGCGGGGACTCCTACGAGCAGTACTTC.

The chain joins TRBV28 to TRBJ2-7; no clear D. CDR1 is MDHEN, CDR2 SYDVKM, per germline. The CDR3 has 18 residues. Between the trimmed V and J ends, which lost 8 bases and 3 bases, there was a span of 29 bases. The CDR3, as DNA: TGTGCCAGCGGTCAAGTATGGAGCGCGCGGTCTGTACACTACGAGCAGTACTTC. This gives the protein CASGQVWSARSVHYEQYF.

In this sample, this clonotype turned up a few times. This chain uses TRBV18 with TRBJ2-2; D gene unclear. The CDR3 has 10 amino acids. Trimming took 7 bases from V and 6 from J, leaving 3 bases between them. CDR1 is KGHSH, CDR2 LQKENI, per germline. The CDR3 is CASWSGELFF. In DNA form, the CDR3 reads TGTGCCAGCTGGTCCGGGGAGCTGTTTTTT.

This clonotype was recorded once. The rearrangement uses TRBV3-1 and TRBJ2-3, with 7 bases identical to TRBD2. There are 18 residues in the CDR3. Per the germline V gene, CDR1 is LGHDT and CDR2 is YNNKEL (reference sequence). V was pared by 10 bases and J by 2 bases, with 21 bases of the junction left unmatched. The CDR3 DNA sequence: TGTGCCATCTGTTTAGTACTGAGGCGGGAGAGGGACACAGATACGCAGTATTTT. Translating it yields CAICLVLRRERDTDTQYF.

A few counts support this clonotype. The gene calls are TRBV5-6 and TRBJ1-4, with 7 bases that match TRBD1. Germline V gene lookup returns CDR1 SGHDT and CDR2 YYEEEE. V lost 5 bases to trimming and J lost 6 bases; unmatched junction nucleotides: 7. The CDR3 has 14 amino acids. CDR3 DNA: TGTGCCAGCAGAATACAGGGGTACGATGAAAAACTGTTTTTT. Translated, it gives CASRIQGYDEKLFF.

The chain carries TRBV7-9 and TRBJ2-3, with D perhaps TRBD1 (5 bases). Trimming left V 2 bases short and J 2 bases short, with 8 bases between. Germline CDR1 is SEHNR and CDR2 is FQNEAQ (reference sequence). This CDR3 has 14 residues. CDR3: CASSLTGYTDTQYF. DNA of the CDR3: TGTGCCAGCAGCTTAACAGGCTACACAGATACGCAGTATTTT.

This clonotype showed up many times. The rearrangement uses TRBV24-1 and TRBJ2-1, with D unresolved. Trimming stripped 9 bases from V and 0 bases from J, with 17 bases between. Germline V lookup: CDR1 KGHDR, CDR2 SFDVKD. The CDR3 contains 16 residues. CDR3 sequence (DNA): TGTGCCACCTCCAGAACGGGCCCCAGCTCCTACAATGAGCAGTTCTTC. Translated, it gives CATSRTGPSSYNEQFF.

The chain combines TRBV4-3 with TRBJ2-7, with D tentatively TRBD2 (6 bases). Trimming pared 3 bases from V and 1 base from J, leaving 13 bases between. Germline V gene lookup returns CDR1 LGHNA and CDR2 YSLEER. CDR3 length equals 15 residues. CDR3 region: CASSQGLLGSYEQYF. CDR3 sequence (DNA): TGCGCCAGCAGCCAGGGACTCCTTGGGTCCTACGAGCAGTACTTC.

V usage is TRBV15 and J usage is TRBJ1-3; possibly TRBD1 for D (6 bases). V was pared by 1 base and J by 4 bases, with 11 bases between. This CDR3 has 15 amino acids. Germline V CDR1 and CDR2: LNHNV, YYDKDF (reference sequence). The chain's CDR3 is CATSRGTDRGNTIYF. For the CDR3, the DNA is TGTGCCACCAGCAGAGGTACCGACAGGGGAAACACCATATATTTT.

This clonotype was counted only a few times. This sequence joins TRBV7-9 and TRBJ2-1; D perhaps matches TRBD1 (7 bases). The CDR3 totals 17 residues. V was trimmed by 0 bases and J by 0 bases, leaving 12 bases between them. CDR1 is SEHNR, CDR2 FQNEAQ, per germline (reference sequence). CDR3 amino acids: CASSLARGANSYNEQFF. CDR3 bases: TGTGCCAGCAGCTTAGCCAGGGGGGCGAACTCCTACAATGAGCAGTTCTTC.

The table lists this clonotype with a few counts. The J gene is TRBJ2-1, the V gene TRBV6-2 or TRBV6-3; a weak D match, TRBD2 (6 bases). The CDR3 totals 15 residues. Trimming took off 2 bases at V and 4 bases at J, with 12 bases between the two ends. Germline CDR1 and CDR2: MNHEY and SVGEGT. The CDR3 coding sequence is TGTGCCAGCAGTTACCGGGACTCCGATTACAATGAGCAGTTCTTC. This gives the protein CASSYRDSDYNEQFF.